These 9 T cell receptor beta chains share one sample of origin, sequenced in a study of blood T cell repertoires in COVID-19. TCRdb's table, derived via immunoSEQ multiplex PCR, lists solely in-frame clones and lacks some. The repertoire holds tens of thousands of clones, with about 90% as singletons. The source material was peripheral blood. These receptors were collected from a human donor with acute or convalescent COVID-19. The donor label of this sample is uncertain.

J is TRBJ2-1 and V is TRBV28; TRBD1 agrees at 8 bases. Germline CDR1 is MDHEN and CDR2 is SYDVKM. Unmatched junction bases numbered 7, after V lost 0 bases and J lost 6 bases. The CDR3 consists of 16 residues. The CDR3 DNA reads as TGTGCCAGCAGTTTATGGGCCCGGACAGGGATCAATGAGCAGTTCTTC. It translates to CASSLWARTGINEQFF.

This chain connects TRBV5-1 to TRBJ2-3; possibly TRBD2 for D (6 bases). This CDR3 region has 15 residues. CDR1 SGHRS and CDR2 YFSETQ come from the germline V gene. Trimming removed 0 bases from V and 2 bases from J, with 10 bases in between. CDR3 sequence reads: CASSLVAGTTDTQYF. The CDR3 DNA follows: TGCGCCAGCAGCTTGGTTGCGGGGACCACAGATACGCAGTATTTT. Supplemented by reference TRBV5-1 and TRBJ2-3, the full variable domain reads KAGVTQTPRYLIKTRGQQVTLSCSPISGHRSVSWYQQTPGQGLQFLFEYFSETQRNKGNFPGRFSGRQFSNSRSEMNVSTLELGDSALYLCASSLVAGTTDTQYFGPGTRLTVL.

The chain uses TRBV12-3 or TRBV12-4 and TRBJ1-2; no firm D call. V lost 2 bases to trimming and J lost 4 bases, with 8 bases between them. The CDR3 is 13 residues long. This chain's CDR3 is CASSLRGAYGYTF. CDR3 DNA sequence: TGTGCCAGCAGTTTACGGGGAGCCTATGGCTACACCTTC.

The rearrangement uses TRBV7-3 and TRBJ2-2, with TRBD1 matching 8 bases. The V segment lost 2 bases and the J segment 5 bases; nucleotides outside the gene matches: 10. The CDR3 consists of 17 residues. Germline V gene sequence: CDR1 SGHTA, CDR2 FQGTGA. In nucleotides, the CDR3 is TGTGCCAGCAGCTTAGATACGCGGACAGGGATGACCGGGGAGCTGTTTTTT. This encodes CASSLDTRTGMTGELFF.

The chain joins TRBV7-2 to TRBJ1-1; D call uncertain. Trimming removed 4 bases at V and 10 bases at J, with 13 bases between. The CDR3 has 12 amino acids. From germline, CDR1 is SGHTA and CDR2 FQGNSA. CDR3 protein: CASSSRREVAFF. CDR3 in DNA: TGTGCCAGCAGCTCACGGCGGGAAGTAGCTTTCTTT.

The V and J genes are TRBV13 and TRBJ2-2; D not resolved. Germline CDR1 PRHDT, CDR2 FYEKMQ (reference sequence). This CDR3 has 12 residues. V was trimmed by 0 bases and J by 8 bases, leaving 4 bases between them. CDR3 in DNA: TGTGCCAGCAGCTTAGGGCAGGGGGAGCTGTTTTTT. It codes for CASSLGQGELFF.

This rearrangement joins TRBV19 to TRBJ2-1; 15 nucleotides line up with TRBD2. The V and J ends lost 9 bases and 13 bases, in that order; junction bases with no gene match: 10. Germline CDR1 and CDR2: LNHDA and SQIVND (reference sequence). This CDR3 is 14 amino acids long. DNA for the CDR3: TGTGCCAGCCGTCCCGGGACTAGCGGGGGGATTCAGTTCTTC. Its protein is CASRPGTSGGIQFF.

A few counts support this clone. J is TRBJ2-7 and V is TRBV7-9, with D possibly TRBD1 on 5 matching bases. The CDR3 loop spans 12 amino acids. With 5 bases removed from V and 4 bases from J, the gap between germline ends came to 9 bases. CDR1 is SEHNR, CDR2 FQNEAQ, per germline (reference sequence). The CDR3 sequence is CASSQNRYEQYF. The CDR3 DNA reads TGTGCCAGCAGCCAGAACAGGTACGAGCAGTACTTC.

The chain is built from TRBV6-5 and TRBJ2-3; perhaps TRBD2 as D (6 bases). V was shortened by 11 bases and J by 2 bases, with 20 bases between the two germline ends. There are 15 residues in the CDR3. Germline V gives CDR1 MNHEY, CDR2 SVGAGI. CDR3 sequence (DNA): TGTGCCTGTAAGATGGCTTGGGACTCCACAGATACGCAGTATTTT. It specifies CACKMAWDSTDTQYF.